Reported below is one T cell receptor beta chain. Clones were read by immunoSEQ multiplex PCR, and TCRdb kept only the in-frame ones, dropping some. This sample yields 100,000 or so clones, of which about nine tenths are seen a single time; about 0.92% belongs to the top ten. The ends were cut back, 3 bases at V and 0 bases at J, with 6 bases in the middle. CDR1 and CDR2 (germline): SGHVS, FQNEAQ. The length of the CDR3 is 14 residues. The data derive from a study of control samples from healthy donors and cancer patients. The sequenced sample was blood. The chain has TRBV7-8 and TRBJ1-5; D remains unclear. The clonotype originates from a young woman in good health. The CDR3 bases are TGTGCCAGCAGCTTTTCCGATAGCAATCAGCCCCAGCATTTT. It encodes CASSFSDSNQPQHF.